This T cell receptor beta chain was sequenced for a study of T cell repertoires in cytomegalovirus infection (dated by TCRdb to the late 2010s). Background on the whole study: Recently identified HLA-C-restricted CMV epitopes, whose presentation resists viral immunomodulation, were targeted by peptide stimulations together with well-studied HLA-B-restricted epitopes. Donor HLA type was relevant to the analysis, because carriage of CMV infection together with the matching HLA type was indicated by public TCR beta signatures. What the work shows at the level of the full study, not this receptor alone: Cumulative frequency of public TCR beta family members discriminated carriers of CMV infection plus the relevant HLA type in this cohort and an independent approximately 350-donor cohort. The ex vivo response was dominated by HLA-C-restricted CMV-specific TCR beta clonotypes, which also provided the single most frequent clonotype in two of eight donors.

TCRdb shows the sequencer as Illumina HiSeq 1500. In TCRdb, the public reads were trimmed at Q25 with fastp and aligned with MiXCR, with productive beta chains retained. Each record represents a unique CDR3 protein, reported with the most common genes and DNA among its rows. A total of hundreds of thousands of distinct CDR3 sequences appear in this sample, about 29% of them only once. 20% of the sample is held by the ten biggest clonotypes. On this clonotype: Its antigen has not been determined. Nothing much larger sits one base from this clone, and base qualities are not available.

The treatment or condition label for this specimen denotes: in vitro stimulation with specific CMV peptide epitopes to enrich CMV-specific T cells. Including cysteine and phenylalanine, the CDR3 has 16 amino acids. Left in the record is the CDR3 DNA by itself, 48 bases read in frame from the first base. CDR1 and CDR2, per the germline V gene, are MNHEY and SVGAGI. The germline V and J ends show losses of 2 bases and 3 bases respectively, and no gene match explains 6 bases of the junction. Sample: cultured PBMCs, taken from culture after CMV antigen stimulation. Rearrangement joined TRBV6-5 to TRBJ2-5, and 10 bases in between align with TRBD2. The TCR was taken from a human donor in good health (CMV status not recorded). Some clones in this sample may be carry-over from other donors' samples. The DNA reads TGTGCCAGCAGTTACCGAGCGGGAGGGATTAAAGAGACCCAGTACTTC. Its protein product is CASSYRAGGIKETQYF.